The 10 T cell receptor beta chains presented below share a single source sample, sequenced in a study of identical twins. TCRdb recomputed calls from the 5' RACE reads with MiXCR, one row per CDR3 protein. The sample lists about 470,000 distinct CDR3 sequences, approximately 24% occurring once. These data were likewise used in another study, on T cells expressing NK-cell markers.

The sequenced sample was CD4+ T cells sorted from blood. The receptors were gathered from a woman aged 18 to 35 in good health.

A few counts support this clonotype. This chain uses TRBV20-1 with TRBJ2-1, with D possibly TRBD2 on 6 matching bases. This CDR3 contains 14 residues. CDR1 is DFQATT, CDR2 SNEGSKA, per germline (reference sequence). V lost 3 bases to trimming and J lost 0 bases, with 9 bases between them. The CDR3 loop reads CSASAGNSYNEQFF. The CDR3 DNA reads TGCAGTGCTAGCGCGGGGAACTCCTACAATGAGCAGTTCTTC.

The chain combines TRBV20-1 with TRBJ1-2; 7 bases are shared with TRBD1. CDR3 length: 13 amino acids. Germline loops: CDR1 DFQATT, CDR2 SNEGSKA (reference sequence). Germline trimming cut 6 bases from V and 4 bases from J; bases unmatched to any gene: 8. CDR3: CSAQQGDGYGYTF. In nucleotides, the CDR3 is TGCAGTGCCCAGCAGGGGGATGGCTATGGCTACACCTTC.

There are a few counts of this clonotype. The chain employs TRBV29-1 and TRBJ2-5; possible D gene TRBD1, 6 bases. The germline CDR1 and CDR2 sequences are SQVTM and ANQGSEA. V gave up 6 bases and J gave up 0 bases, with 11 bases separating them. The CDR3 spans 13 residues. The chain's CDR3 is CSVLDRNQETQYF. CDR3 sequence (DNA): TGCAGCGTCCTAGACAGGAACCAAGAGACCCAGTACTTC.

This clonotype was seen more than once but under ten times. The chain employs TRBV21-1 and TRBJ2-7; the table's D gene call, TRBD1, was not cross checked with the DNA. TRBV21-1 is a pseudogene. The CDR3 loop spans 16 amino acids. The CDR3, as DNA: TGTGCCAGCAGCTATGAGCACAGGGGAGTGTGTTGCGAGCAGTACTTC. It translates to CASSYEHRGVCCEQYF.

The V gene is TRBV20-1, the J gene TRBJ2-3; possibly TRBD2 for D (6 bases). The V gene's germline CDR1 is DFQATT and CDR2 SNEGSKA (reference sequence). The CDR3 has 12 amino acids. The ends were cut back, 1 base at V and 4 bases at J, with 6 bases in the middle. CDR3 sequence reads: CSARGEADTQYF. The CDR3 bases are TGCAGTGCTAGAGGGGAGGCAGATACGCAGTATTTT.

This clonotype appeared a few times. The gene calls are TRBV7-6 and TRBJ2-3; the D is unclear. CDR1 and CDR2 from the germline V gene are SGHVS and FNYEAQ. The CDR3 totals 16 residues. V gave up 2 bases and J gave up 3 bases, with 15 bases separating them. In nucleotides, the CDR3 is TGTGCCAGCAGCTTAAAGTCCGGCATTTTAACAGATACGCAGTATTTT. It codes for CASSLKSGILTDTQYF.

V gene TRBV7-2 combines with J gene TRBJ2-1; the D gene is possibly TRBD1 (5 bases). Trimming took off 8 bases at V and 0 bases at J, with 11 bases between the two ends. The CDR3 runs to 14 residues. The V gene's germline CDR1 is SGHTA and CDR2 FQGNSA. CDR3 sequence (DNA): TGTGCCAGCGGTCAGGGAAGCTCCTACAATGAGCAGTTCTTC. Translated: CASGQGSSYNEQFF.

In its sample, this clonotype was seen a few times. V gene TRBV12-3 or TRBV12-4 combines with J gene TRBJ2-1; 10 positions agree with TRBD2. With 8 bases clipped from V and 4 bases from J, the junction kept 2 bases outside the gene matches. This CDR3 contains 13 residues. The CDR3 coding sequence is TGTGCCAGCCGAGCGGGGGGGTACAATGAGCAGTTCTTC. It yields the protein CASRAGGYNEQFF.

The chain has TRBV7-2 and TRBJ2-2; no clear D. Germline CDR1 and CDR2: SGHTA and FQGNSA. V lost 4 bases and J 8 bases, leaving 11 bases between the germline ends. The CDR3 is made up of 13 amino acids. The CDR3 DNA follows: TGTGCCAGCAGCTCGCCTTCCCGGGGGGAGCTGTTTTTT. It is translated as CASSSPSRGELFF. The full variable domain, in which reference TRBV7-2 and TRBJ2-2 provide the parts outside the CDR3, is GAGVSQSPSNKVTEKGKDVELRCDPISGHTALYWYRQSLGQGLEFLIYFQGNSAPDKSGLPSDRFSAERTGGSVSTLTIQRTQQEDSAVYLCASSSPSRGELFFGEGSRLTVL.

The genes are TRBV12-3 or TRBV12-4 and TRBJ1-1, with D tentatively TRBD1 (5 bases). The CDR3 length is 15 residues. V was clipped by 5 bases and J by 2 bases, with 15 bases between them. CDR3 bases: TGTGCCAGCAGTCCACGGGGAGGGGACAACACTGAAGCTTTCTTT. This encodes CASSPRGGDNTEAFF.